The 25 T cell receptor beta chains listed next were all sequenced from one sample in a study of T cell responses to AZD1222 COVID-19 vaccine. Generated by immunoSEQ multiplex PCR, the TCRdb table keeps only in-frame clones and is missing some. This table has roughly 60,000 clones, 70% to 80% appearing once. The source was peripheral blood, collected 28 days after the second AZD1222 dose. These receptors were obtained from an adult who received the AZD1222 COVID-19 vaccine.

The chain is built from TRBV5-1 and TRBJ2-1; D call uncertain. The CDR3 length is 15 residues. Trimming shortened V by 0 bases and J by 0 bases, and 7 bases separated the two germline ends. CDR1 is SGHRS and CDR2 is YFSETQ in the germline V gene. The DNA of the CDR3 is TGCGCCAGCAGCTTGGCGGCTACCTCCTACAATGAGCAGTTCTTC. Protein sequence: CASSLAATSYNEQFF.

This clone turned up a few times. V and J are TRBV7-2 and TRBJ1-2; D is undetermined. Per the germline V gene, CDR1 is SGHTA and CDR2 is FQGNSA. The CDR3 spans 14 residues. V lost 1 base and J lost 5, with 11 bases in between. CDR3 DNA sequence: TGTGCCAGCAGCTTAGGCACGGGAGATTATGGCTACACCTTC. Protein sequence: CASSLGTGDYGYTF.

V is TRBV6-2 or TRBV6-3 and J is TRBJ1-1, with unresolved D. Germline CDR1 MNHEY, CDR2 SVGEGT. Between the trimmed V and J ends, which lost 6 bases and 1 base, there was a span of 15 bases. The CDR3 loop spans 15 amino acids. This CDR3 is CASSPDRTSNTEAFF. The CDR3 bases are TGTGCCAGCAGCCCCGATAGGACGTCGAACACTGAAGCTTTCTTT.

V usage is TRBV7-2 and J usage is TRBJ2-3; tentative D call: TRBD2 (5 bases). This CDR3 spans 15 amino acids. CDR1 is SGHTA and CDR2 is FQGNSA in the germline V gene. Trimming took off 4 bases at V and 0 bases at J, with 11 bases between the two ends. The CDR3 region is CASSSDGKSTDTQYF. In DNA form, the CDR3 reads TGTGCCAGCAGCTCGGACGGGAAGAGCACAGATACGCAGTATTTT.

This clone was counted once. The chain employs TRBV18 and TRBJ2-3, with 10 positions matching TRBD2. Looked up from germline, CDR1 is KGHSH and CDR2 is LQKENI. The CDR3 loop spans 16 amino acids. Losses at the gene ends were 6 bases for V and 1 base for J; bases not matched to a gene: 7. CDR3 residues: CASSARTSGGTDTQYF. The CDR3 DNA sequence: TGTGCCAGCTCCGCCAGAACTAGCGGGGGCACAGATACGCAGTATTTT.

The chain is built from TRBV7-2 and TRBJ1-1; 8 nucleotides align to TRBD1. This CDR3 is 11 amino acids long. The V and J ends lost 1 base and 11 bases, in that order; junction bases with no gene match: 0. The germline CDR1 and CDR2 sequences are SGHTA and FQGNSA. This CDR3 reads CASSLGDRAFF. The CDR3 DNA follows: TGTGCCAGCAGCTTAGGGGACAGGGCTTTCTTT.

V gene TRBV19 combines with J gene TRBJ1-5, with 7 positions matching TRBD1. V lost 9 bases to trimming and J lost 4 bases; unmatched junction nucleotides: 9. Germline assignment: CDR1 LNHDA and CDR2 SQIVND (reference sequence). The CDR3 runs 14 residues. CDR3 sequence reads: CASRTGTENQPQHF. In DNA form, the CDR3 reads TGTGCCAGCCGCACCGGGACAGAGAATCAGCCCCAGCATTTT.

The chain couples TRBV18 to TRBJ1-6, with D possibly TRBD1 on 6 matching bases. The CDR3 has 16 residues. Germline V gene sequence: CDR1 KGHSH, CDR2 LQKENI. V dropped 3 bases and J dropped 6 bases, with 15 bases sitting between them. The CDR3 coding sequence is TGTGCCAGCTCACCCCTACAGGGAAATGTTAATTCACCCCTCCACTTT. Protein: CASSPLQGNVNSPLHF. The variable domain in full, completed from reference TRBV18 and TRBJ1-6, reads NAGVMQNPRHLVRRRGQEARLRCSPMKGHSHVYWYRQLPEEGLKFMVYLQKENIIDESGMPKERFSAEFPKEGPSILRIQQVVRGDSAAYFCASSPLQGNVNSPLHFGNGTRLTVT.

The chain has TRBV5-1 and TRBJ2-6; 7 positions agree with TRBD1. Germline V gives CDR1 SGHRS, CDR2 YFSETQ. V shed 4 bases and J 5 bases; nucleotides not matched to a gene: 9. This CDR3 comprises 16 residues. The CDR3 region has the DNA TGCGCCAGCAGCAACGACAGGGAGCTTAGGGCCAACGTCCTGACTTTC. The encoded protein is CASSNDRELRANVLTF.

This clone was detected only a few times. The rearrangement links TRBV5-1 to TRBJ2-2, with 9 bases lining up with TRBD2. The CDR3 consists of 17 residues. The ends lost 0 bases at V and 2 bases at J; junction bases unmatched: 5. Per germline, CDR1 SGHRS and CDR2 YFSETQ. In DNA, the CDR3 is TGCGCCAGCAGCTTGGTGATAGCGGGGGACAACACCGGGGAGCTGTTTTTT. It is translated as CASSLVIAGDNTGELFF.

There are a few counts of this clone. The rearrangement joins TRBV5-8 to TRBJ2-5; 11 nucleotides line up with TRBD1. Germline V gene lookup returns CDR1 SGHTS and CDR2 YDEGEE. The CDR3 loop spans 14 amino acids. V dropped 7 bases and J dropped 1; count of bases not matched to a gene: 3. CDR3 region: CASEGQGVQETQYF. CDR3 sequence (DNA): TGTGCCAGCGAGGGACAGGGGGTCCAAGAGACCCAGTACTTC.

CDR3 loop: CASREGETQYF. Here the CDR3 DNA reads TGTGCCAGCAGGGAGGGGGAGACCCAGTACTTC. This chain connects TRBV12-3 or TRBV12-4 to TRBJ2-5; possibly TRBD2 for D (6 bases). The CDR3 contains 11 residues. V lost 6 bases and J 5 bases, leaving 7 bases between the germline ends.

V gene TRBV6-5 combines with J gene TRBJ2-7; 10 bases are a match to TRBD2. The trim removed 6 bases at V and 4 bases at J, leaving 9 bases unmatched. The CDR3 covers 15 residues. In germline, CDR1 is MNHEY, CDR2 SVGAGI. CDR3 in DNA: TGTGCCAGCAGGCTCGGACTAGCGGCTTTTTACGAGCAGTACTTC. It codes for CASRLGLAAFYEQYF.

The chain links TRBV18 to TRBJ2-3; D could derive from TRBD1 or TRBD2 (5 bases each). This CDR3 is 13 amino acids long. Trimming took 6 bases from V and 5 from J, leaving 12 bases between them. Germline-derived CDR1 and CDR2 are KGHSH and LQKENI. The CDR3 protein is CASSPGAGDTQYF. The DNA for the CDR3 is TGTGCCAGCTCCCCCGGGGCTGGAGATACGCAGTATTTT.

The V gene is TRBV5-8, the J gene TRBJ2-7, with unresolved D. The CDR3 is 12 amino acids. Trimming took 3 bases from V and 9 from J, leaving 13 bases between them. CDR1 is SGHTS and CDR2 is YDEGEE in the germline V gene. CDR3 sequence reads: CASSSQTRGQYF. The CDR3 DNA reads TGTGCCAGCAGCTCCCAAACCCGAGGGCAGTACTTC.

The chain recombines TRBV29-1 with TRBJ2-5; D call uncertain. V was pared by 6 bases and J by 4 bases, with 15 bases between. The CDR3 is 13 residues long. CDR1 SQVTM and CDR2 ANQGSEA come from the germline V gene. The CDR3 protein is CSVNIAARETQYF. The CDR3 nucleotides read TGCAGCGTCAACATAGCTGCCCGAGAGACCCAGTACTTC.

The chain employs TRBV12-3 or TRBV12-4 and TRBJ1-1; D might be TRBD1 (5 bases). The ends were cut back, 2 bases at V and 5 bases at J, with 9 bases in the middle. The CDR3 consists of 13 residues. In DNA form, the CDR3 reads TGTGCCAGCAGTTTAAGGGACTGGACTGAAGCTTTCTTT. Protein sequence: CASSLRDWTEAFF.

The chain is built from TRBV27 and TRBJ2-1; 9 bases are shared with TRBD2. V lost 2 bases, J lost 9 bases, and 11 bases stayed unmatched. This CDR3 has 16 residues. Germline V gene sequence: CDR1 MNHEY, CDR2 SMNVEV (reference sequence). Here the CDR3 DNA reads TGTGCCAGCAGTTTAAAAGCTAGCGGGGCGAGAGGTGAGCAGTTCTTC. Protein sequence: CASSLKASGARGEQFF.

In its sample, this clone was seen a few times. The chain has TRBV28 and TRBJ2-7; a weak D match, TRBD1 (5 bases). V lost 5 bases and J lost 4, with 15 bases in between. This CDR3 has 14 residues. The V gene's germline CDR1 is MDHEN and CDR2 SYDVKM. DNA for the CDR3: TGTGCCAGCAGTGCCTCCTTCAGGGTTTACGAGCAGTACTTC. Translated: CASSASFRVYEQYF.

The gene calls are TRBV12-3 or TRBV12-4 and TRBJ2-7; the D is unclear. Trimming took 8 bases from V and 2 from J, leaving 13 bases between them. The CDR3 is 13 amino acids. The CDR3 reads CASAPVGPYEQYF. CDR3 DNA: TGTGCCAGCGCCCCGGTTGGCCCCTACGAGCAGTACTTC.

The chain is built from TRBV2 and TRBJ2-1; 10 bases fit TRBD2. Trimming removed 5 bases from V and 1 base from J; junction bases left unmatched: 2. In germline, CDR1 is SNHLY, CDR2 FYNNEI. This CDR3 has 15 residues. CDR3 sequence reads: CASSPLAGSYNEQFF. CDR3 in DNA: TGTGCCAGCAGTCCACTAGCGGGGTCCTACAATGAGCAGTTCTTC.

J is TRBJ2-1 and V is TRBV11-2, with D perhaps TRBD2 (5 bases). V shed 0 bases and J shed 4 bases, with 10 bases lying between them. Germline-derived CDR1 and CDR2 are SGHAT and FQNNGV. The CDR3 totals 15 residues. CDR3 sequence (DNA): TGTGCCAGCAGCTTAGACAGGAGGAATTACAATGAGCAGTTCTTC. Translated: CASSLDRRNYNEQFF. The full variable domain, its missing parts supplied by reference TRBV11-2 and TRBJ2-1, is EAGVAQSPRYKIIEKRQSVAFWCNPISGHATLYWYQQILGQGPKLLIQFQNNGVVDDSQLPKDRFSAERLKGVDSTLKIQPAKLEDSAVYLCASSLDRRNYNEQFFGPGTRLTVL.

This clone showed up just a few times. This chain uses TRBV30 with TRBJ2-7; TRBD2 agrees at 10 bases. Germline V gene sequence: CDR1 GTSNPN, CDR2 SVGIG (reference sequence). This CDR3 contains 14 residues. Trimming at V came to 0 bases and at J to 4 bases, leaving 3 bases not matched to a gene. DNA for the CDR3: TGTGCCTGGAGTGTGAGCGGGGGGGCTTACGAGCAGTACTTC. Its protein is CAWSVSGGAYEQYF. Full variable domain (rest looked up from reference TRBV30 and TRBJ2-7): SQTIHQWPATLVQPVGSPLSLECTVEGTSNPNLYWYRQAAGRGLQLLFYSVGIGQISSEVPQNLSASRPQDRQFILSSKKLLLSDSGFYLCAWSVSGGAYEQYFGPGTRLTVT.

The V and J genes are TRBV6-4 and TRBJ2-1; 9 nucleotides match TRBD2. V lost 4 bases, J lost 2 bases, and 3 bases stayed unmatched. The CDR3 length is 15 residues. CDR1 and CDR2 from the germline V gene are MRHNA and SNTAGT. This CDR3 reads CASSVAGDPYNEQFF. CDR3 sequence (DNA): TGTGCCAGCAGTGTAGCGGGGGACCCCTACAATGAGCAGTTCTTC.

This chain connects TRBV3-1 (or the pseudogene TRBV3-2) to TRBJ2-3; D gene ambiguous. The CDR3 has 12 residues. Germline assignment: CDR1 LGHDT and CDR2 YNNKEL (reference sequence). V was shortened by 4 bases and J by 7 bases, with 9 bases between the two germline ends. CDR3 in DNA: TGTGCCAGCAGCCTAGAAGAGAATACGCAGTATTTT. This encodes CASSLEENTQYF.